These T cell receptor beta chains were read from a single sample in a study of HIV-infected children after antiretroviral therapy interruption. A single record per CDR3 protein comes from TCRdb applying MiXCR to the 3' RACE reads. The table has about 89,000 distinct CDR3 sequences, roughly 6.4% seen once. This material consisted of CD45RA+ CD4+ T cells from PBMCs, pooled from several time points, taken from a donor given antiretroviral therapy, either interrupted or continuous. The receptor set was obtained from a pool of human donors with HIV. CDR3s include the opening cysteine and the closing phenylalanine or tryptophan. The D gene is left open where the match is weak. Size values are once, few and many counts, or a class for expanded clones, and some rows have none.

V: TRBV29-1; D: NA; size: NA; J: TRBJ2-3; DNA: TGCAGCGTTGAAGAGGGACTCCAGCCGGATACGCAGTATTTT; CDR3: CSVEEGLQPDTQYF
V: TRBV2; D: NA; size: many; J: TRBJ2-3; DNA: TGTGCCAGCAGTGAAATTTTTGGGACAGATACGCAGTATTTT; CDR3: CASSEIFGTDTQYF
V: TRBV20-1; D: NA; size: many; J: TRBJ1-4; DNA: TGCAGTGCCCGCTTCTCTAATGAAAAACTGTTTTTT; CDR3: CSARFSNEKLFF
V: TRBV24-1; D: NA; size: many; J: TRBJ2-3; DNA: TGTGCCACTCGCTCAGGGGGAGGTCCCGATACGCAGTATTTT; CDR3: CATRSGGGPDTQYF
V: TRBV3-1; D: NA; size: many; J: TRBJ2-3; DNA: TGTGCCAGCAGCCAAGTGGCAACAGATACGCAGTATTTT; CDR3: CASSQVATDTQYF
V: TRBV12-3/TRBV12-4; D: NA; size: NA; J: TRBJ2-4; DNA: TGTGCCAGCAGTTTTTCCCGGAACATTCAGTACTTC; CDR3: CASSFSRNIQYF
V: TRBV5-1; D: NA; size: many; J: TRBJ2-7; DNA: TGCGCCAGCAGCTGGGACGCGTACGAGCAGTACTTC; CDR3: CASSWDAYEQYF
V: TRBV9; D: NA; size: few; J: TRBJ2-1; DNA: TGTGCCAGCAGCGTAGTGGCAGAACCACTCCTTTACAATGAGCAGTTCTTC; CDR3: CASSVVAEPLLYNEQFF
V: TRBV5-1; D: NA; size: few; J: TRBJ2-2; DNA: TGCGCCAGCAATCAGGGGCCCACCGGGGAGCTGTTTTTT; CDR3: CASNQGPTGELFF
V: TRBV19; D: NA; size: NA; J: TRBJ1-5; DNA: TGTGCCAGTAAGGGTGTCGGCAATCAGCCCCAGCATTTT; CDR3: CASKGVGNQPQHF
V: TRBV15; D: TRBD1; size: many; J: TRBJ2-7; DNA: TGTGCCACCAGCAGATTCCGTCCGGGACAGGTACACTACGAGCAGTACTTC; CDR3: CATSRFRPGQVHYEQYF
V: TRBV12-3/TRBV12-4; D: NA; size: many; J: TRBJ2-1; DNA: TGTGCCAGCAGAACCCTACGATATGCTAATGAGCAGTTCTTC; CDR3: CASRTLRYANEQFF
V: TRBV27; D: NA; size: many; J: TRBJ1-1; DNA: TGTGCCAGCAGTGAGGCAGGGCGTAACACTGAAGCTTTCTTT; CDR3: CASSEAGRNTEAFF
V: TRBV15; D: TRBD2; size: many; J: TRBJ2-3; DNA: TGTGCCACCGGGCGGGGGTGGACAGATACGCAGTATTTT; CDR3: CATGRGWTDTQYF
V: TRBV4-2; D: NA; size: NA; J: TRBJ1-3; DNA: TGTGCCAGCAGCCCCCAGACAGGACGGTCATTCGGAAACACCATATATTTT; CDR3: CASSPQTGRSFGNTIYF
V: TRBV21-1; D: NA; size: many; J: TRBJ2-3; DNA: TGTGCCAGCAGCAAGACTAGCACAGATACGCAGTATTTT; CDR3: CASSKTSTDTQYF
V: TRBV19; D: TRBD1; size: NA; J: TRBJ2-5; DNA: TGTGCCAGTAGTGGACAGGGGAACCCAGAGACCCAGTACTTC; CDR3: CASSGQGNPETQYF
V: TRBV24-1; D: TRBD2; size: many; J: TRBJ2-5; DNA: TGTGCCACCAGTGAACCTAGCGGGAGAGGGACCCAGTACTTC; CDR3: CATSEPSGRGTQYF
V: TRBV19; D: TRBD1; size: NA; J: TRBJ2-7; DNA: TGTGCCAGTAGTTTCTCGGACAGGGGCTACGAGCAGTACTTC; CDR3: CASSFSDRGYEQYF
V: TRBV10-3; D: NA; size: many; J: TRBJ2-1; DNA: TGTGCCATCAGTCCGGGAGTTAGCTCCTACAATGAGCAGTTCTTC; CDR3: CAISPGVSSYNEQFF
V: TRBV20-1; D: NA; size: NA; J: TRBJ2-1; DNA: TGCAGTGCTAGTACCCCTGACAGTCACAATGAGCAGTTCTTC; CDR3: CSASTPDSHNEQFF
V: TRBV12-3/TRBV12-4; D: NA; size: NA; J: TRBJ2-7; DNA: TGTGCCAGCAGTTTAGGGGGTTGGACCTACGAGCAGTACTTC; CDR3: CASSLGGWTYEQYF
V: TRBV24-1; D: TRBD2; size: many; J: TRBJ2-3; DNA: TGTGCCACCAGTGACGGGGGGACCTCCGGGACTAGCCAGTATTTT; CDR3: CATSDGGTSGTSQYF
V: TRBV6-9; D: TRBD1; size: NA; J: TRBJ2-1; DNA: TGTGCCAGCAGTGGGGGGACAGGGCCCTACAATGAGCAGTTCTTC; CDR3: CASSGGTGPYNEQFF
V: TRBV7-2; D: NA; size: few; J: TRBJ2-7; DNA: TGTGCCAGCAGCTCCCGTGTCTACGAGCAGTACTTC; CDR3: CASSSRVYEQYF
V: TRBV6-5; D: TRBD2; size: NA; J: TRBJ2-1; DNA: TGTGCCAGCAGTCGATGGGAGGGGAGCTCCTACAATGAGCAGTTCTTC; CDR3: CASSRWEGSSYNEQFF
V: TRBV5-4; D: NA; size: many; J: TRBJ2-4; DNA: TGTGCCAGCAGCTTGTCGACTAGTTTGGTTCAGTACTTC; CDR3: CASSLSTSLVQYF
V: TRBV23-1; D: NA; size: many; J: TRBJ1-1; DNA: TGCGCCAGCAGTTGGTACGGGATGGGCCTCACTGAAGCTTTCTTT; CDR3: CASSWYGMGLTEAFF
V: TRBV20-1; D: TRBD2; size: many; J: TRBJ2-1; DNA: TGCAGTGCTAGTAGGGTCGCGGGGGGTCCCAATGAGCAGTTCTTC; CDR3: CSASRVAGGPNEQFF
V: TRBV20-1; D: TRBD1; size: many; J: TRBJ2-7; DNA: TGCAGTGCTATCGACAGGGGAATTTCCTACGAGCAGTACTTC; CDR3: CSAIDRGISYEQYF
V: TRBV6-2/TRBV6-3; D: NA; size: many; J: TRBJ1-1; DNA: TGTGCCAGCAGCCCCCTGGGTTCCGGTCTTAAGGACACTGAAGCTTTCTTT; CDR3: CASSPLGSGLKDTEAFF
V: TRBV27; D: TRBD2; size: many; J: TRBJ2-1; DNA: TGTGCCAGCACTAGCGGGAGGTCCTACAATGAGCAGTTCTTC; CDR3: CASTSGRSYNEQFF
V: TRBV19; D: NA; size: many; J: TRBJ1-6; DNA: TGTGCCAGTAGTAACCGGGAGAATTCACCCCTCCACTTT; CDR3: CASSNRENSPLHF
V: TRBV29-1; D: NA; size: many; J: TRBJ2-1; DNA: TGCAGCGTTGAACGCCAGGGAACCTACAATGAGCAGTTCTTC; CDR3: CSVERQGTYNEQFF
V: TRBV20-1; D: TRBD1; size: many; J: TRBJ2-5; DNA: TGCAGTGCAGAAAGGGGGCGCTCAGGGGAGACCCAGTACTTC; CDR3: CSAERGRSGETQYF
V: TRBV2; D: NA; size: many; J: TRBJ2-1; DNA: TGTGCCAGCAGTGAGGACACGTTCTCTTACAATGAGCAGTTCTTC; CDR3: CASSEDTFSYNEQFF
V: TRBV19; D: TRBD1; size: many; J: TRBJ2-7; DNA: TGTGCCAGCAGAGAACAGGGGGCGTTAACCTACGAGCAGTACTTC; CDR3: CASREQGALTYEQYF
V: TRBV5-8; D: TRBD1; size: many; J: TRBJ1-5; DNA: TGTGCCAGCAGCTTGTTTGGGGGACAGGCTGGCCATCAGCCCCAGCATTTT; CDR3: CASSLFGGQAGHQPQHF
V: TRBV29-1; D: TRBD2; size: NA; J: TRBJ2-3; DNA: TGCAGCGGGGGACTAGCGGGGGCAGATACGCAGTATTTT; CDR3: CSGGLAGADTQYF
V: TRBV5-4; D: TRBD1; size: many; J: TRBJ2-7; DNA: TGTGCCAGCAGCGGCCGAACGGGACAGGGGAAAAAGCAGTACTTC; CDR3: CASSGRTGQGKKQYF
V: TRBV7-6; D: NA; size: NA; J: TRBJ1-6; DNA: TGTGCCAGCAGCTTAGGGGTGGGGGGGGGAGATAATTCACCCCTCCACTTT; CDR3: CASSLGVGGGDNSPLHF
V: TRBV18; D: NA; size: many; J: TRBJ2-1; DNA: TGTGCCAGCTCATCGGGGGCGACCAATGAGCAGTTCTTC; CDR3: CASSSGATNEQFF
V: TRBV15; D: TRBD1; size: few; J: TRBJ2-7; DNA: TGTGCCACCAGCAGAGGAGACAGGGGCGAGCAGTACTTC; CDR3: CATSRGDRGEQYF